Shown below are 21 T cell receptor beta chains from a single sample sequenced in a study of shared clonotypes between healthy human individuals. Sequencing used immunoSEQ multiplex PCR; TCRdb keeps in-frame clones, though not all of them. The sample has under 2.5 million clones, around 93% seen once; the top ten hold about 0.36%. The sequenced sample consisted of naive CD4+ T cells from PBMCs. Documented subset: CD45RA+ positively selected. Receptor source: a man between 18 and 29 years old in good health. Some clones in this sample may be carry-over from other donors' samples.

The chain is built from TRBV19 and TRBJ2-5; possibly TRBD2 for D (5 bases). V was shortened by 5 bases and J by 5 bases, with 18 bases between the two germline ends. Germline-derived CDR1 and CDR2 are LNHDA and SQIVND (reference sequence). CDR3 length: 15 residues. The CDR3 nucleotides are TGTGCCAGTAGTCCGTGGACTGTCGAGTGGGAGACCCAGTACTTC. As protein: CASSPWTVEWETQYF.

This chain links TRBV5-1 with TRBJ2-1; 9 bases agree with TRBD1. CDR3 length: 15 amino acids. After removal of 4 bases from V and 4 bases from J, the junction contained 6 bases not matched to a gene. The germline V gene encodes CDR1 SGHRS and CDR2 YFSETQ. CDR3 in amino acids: CASSPGQGWYNEQFF. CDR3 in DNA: TGCGCCAGCAGCCCAGGACAGGGGTGGTACAATGAGCAGTTCTTC.

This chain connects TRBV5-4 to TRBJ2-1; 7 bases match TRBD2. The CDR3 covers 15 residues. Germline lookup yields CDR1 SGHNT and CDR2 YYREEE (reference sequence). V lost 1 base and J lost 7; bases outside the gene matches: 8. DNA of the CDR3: TGTGCCAGCAGCTTGTCCGGGAGGACGTGGAATGAGCAGTTCTTC. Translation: CASSLSGRTWNEQFF.

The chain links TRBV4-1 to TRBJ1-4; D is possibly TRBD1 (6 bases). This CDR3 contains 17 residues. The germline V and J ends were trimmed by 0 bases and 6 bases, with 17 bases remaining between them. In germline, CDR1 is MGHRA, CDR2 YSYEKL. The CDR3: CASSQDRGVGGDEKLFF. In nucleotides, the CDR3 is TGCGCCAGCAGCCAAGACCGAGGGGTAGGGGGTGATGAAAAACTGTTTTTT.

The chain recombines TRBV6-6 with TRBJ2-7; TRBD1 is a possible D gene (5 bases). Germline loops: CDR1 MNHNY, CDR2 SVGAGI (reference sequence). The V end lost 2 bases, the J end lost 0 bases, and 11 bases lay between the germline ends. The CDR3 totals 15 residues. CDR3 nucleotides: TGTGCCAGCAGTTACCAAAGACAGAGCTCCTACGAGCAGTACTTC. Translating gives CASSYQRQSSYEQYF.

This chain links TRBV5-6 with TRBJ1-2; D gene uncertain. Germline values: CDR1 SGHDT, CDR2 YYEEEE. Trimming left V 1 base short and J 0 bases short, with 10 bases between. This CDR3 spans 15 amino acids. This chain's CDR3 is CASSLYPGTNYGYTF. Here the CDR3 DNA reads TGTGCCAGCAGCTTGTACCCGGGGACTAACTATGGCTACACCTTC.

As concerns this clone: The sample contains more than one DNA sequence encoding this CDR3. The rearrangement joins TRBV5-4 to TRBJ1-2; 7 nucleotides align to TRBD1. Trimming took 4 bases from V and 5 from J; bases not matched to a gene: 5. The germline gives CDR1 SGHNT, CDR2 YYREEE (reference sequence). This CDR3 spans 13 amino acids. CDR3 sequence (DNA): TGTGCCAGCAGCCTAGACAGGGCTTATGGCTACACCTTC. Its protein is CASSLDRAYGYTF.

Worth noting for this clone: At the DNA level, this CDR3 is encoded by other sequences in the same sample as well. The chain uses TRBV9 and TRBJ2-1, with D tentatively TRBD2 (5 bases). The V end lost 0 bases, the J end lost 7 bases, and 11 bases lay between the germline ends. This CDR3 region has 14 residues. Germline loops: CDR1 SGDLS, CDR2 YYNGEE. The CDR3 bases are TGTGCCAGCAGCGTAGTGGGCAGCGGAAATGAGCAGTTCTTC. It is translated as CASSVVGSGNEQFF.

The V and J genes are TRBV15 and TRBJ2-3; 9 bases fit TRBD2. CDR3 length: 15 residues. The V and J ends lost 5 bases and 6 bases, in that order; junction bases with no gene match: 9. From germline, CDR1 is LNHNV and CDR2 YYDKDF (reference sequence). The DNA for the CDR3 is TGTGCCACCAGCCAACTGGCAGCGGGAGGTGATACGCAGTATTTT. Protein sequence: CATSQLAAGGDTQYF.

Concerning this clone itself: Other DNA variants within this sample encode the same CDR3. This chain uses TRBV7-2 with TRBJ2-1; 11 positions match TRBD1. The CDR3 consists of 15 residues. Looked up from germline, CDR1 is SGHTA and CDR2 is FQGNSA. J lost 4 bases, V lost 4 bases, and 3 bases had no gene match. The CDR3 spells CASSSGQGAYNEQFF. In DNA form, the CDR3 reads TGTGCCAGCAGCTCCGGACAGGGGGCTTACAATGAGCAGTTCTTC.

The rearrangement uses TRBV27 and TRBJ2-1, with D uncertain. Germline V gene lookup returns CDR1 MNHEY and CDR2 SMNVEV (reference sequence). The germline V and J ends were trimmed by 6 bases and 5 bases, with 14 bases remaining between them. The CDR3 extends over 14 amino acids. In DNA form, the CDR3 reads TGTGCCAGCAGCTACGCCCTCCCAAACAATGAGCAGTTCTTC. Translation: CASSYALPNNEQFF.

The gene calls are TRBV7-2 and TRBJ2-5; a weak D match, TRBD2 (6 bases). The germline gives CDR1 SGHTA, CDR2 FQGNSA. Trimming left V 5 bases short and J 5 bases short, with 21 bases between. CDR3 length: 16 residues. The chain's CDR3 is CASSPQPGLRGETQYF. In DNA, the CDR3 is TGTGCCAGCAGCCCCCAACCGGGCCTTCGGGGGGAGACCCAGTACTTC.

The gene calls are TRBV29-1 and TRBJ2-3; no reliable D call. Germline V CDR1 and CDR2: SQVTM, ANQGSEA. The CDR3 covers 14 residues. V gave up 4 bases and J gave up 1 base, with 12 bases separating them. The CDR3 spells CSVALPWGTDTQYF. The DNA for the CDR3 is TGCAGCGTTGCCTTGCCTTGGGGCACAGATACGCAGTATTTT.

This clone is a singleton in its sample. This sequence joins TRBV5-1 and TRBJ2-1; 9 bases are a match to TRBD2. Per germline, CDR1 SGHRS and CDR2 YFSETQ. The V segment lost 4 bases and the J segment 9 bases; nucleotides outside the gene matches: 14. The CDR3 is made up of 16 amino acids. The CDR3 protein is CASSLTGTSPWSEQFF. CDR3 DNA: TGCGCCAGCAGCCTGACCGGGACTAGCCCATGGAGTGAGCAGTTCTTC. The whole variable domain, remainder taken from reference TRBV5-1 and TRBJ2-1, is KAGVTQTPRYLIKTRGQQVTLSCSPISGHRSVSWYQQTPGQGLQFLFEYFSETQRNKGNFPGRFSGRQFSNSRSEMNVSTLELGDSALYLCASSLTGTSPWSEQFFGPGTRLTVL.

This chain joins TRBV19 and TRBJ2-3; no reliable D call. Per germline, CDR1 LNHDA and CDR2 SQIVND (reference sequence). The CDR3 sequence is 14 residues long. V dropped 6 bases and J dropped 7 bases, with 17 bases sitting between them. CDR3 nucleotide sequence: TGTGCCAGTAGCTTTCCCAATGCTAGGAATACGCAGTATTTT. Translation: CASSFPNARNTQYF.

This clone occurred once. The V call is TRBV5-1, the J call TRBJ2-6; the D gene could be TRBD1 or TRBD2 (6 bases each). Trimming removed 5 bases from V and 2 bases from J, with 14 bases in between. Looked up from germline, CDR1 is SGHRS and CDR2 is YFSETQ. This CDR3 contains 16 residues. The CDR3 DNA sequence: TGCGCCAGCAGTGGGGGGCGGATTCCTGGGGCCAACGTCCTGACTTTC. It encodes CASSGGRIPGANVLTF.

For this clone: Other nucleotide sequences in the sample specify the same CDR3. The CDR3 loop reads CASSLSRNEQFF. The CDR3 bases are TGCGCCAGCAGCTTGAGCCGAAATGAGCAGTTCTTC. The chain combines TRBV5-1 with TRBJ2-1; D gene uncertain. CDR3 length: 12 residues. In germline, CDR1 is SGHRS, CDR2 YFSETQ. V dropped 1 base and J dropped 7 bases, with 6 bases sitting between them.

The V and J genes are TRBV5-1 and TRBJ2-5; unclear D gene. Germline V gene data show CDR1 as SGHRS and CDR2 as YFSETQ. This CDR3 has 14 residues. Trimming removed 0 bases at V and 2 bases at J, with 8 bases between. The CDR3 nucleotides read TGCGCCAGCAGCTTGGATCCTAATCAAGAGACCCAGTACTTC. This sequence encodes CASSLDPNQETQYF.

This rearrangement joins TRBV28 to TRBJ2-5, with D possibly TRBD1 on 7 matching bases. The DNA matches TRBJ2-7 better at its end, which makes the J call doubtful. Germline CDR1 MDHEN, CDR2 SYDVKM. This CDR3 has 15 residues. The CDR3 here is CASSRGGTAPNEQYF. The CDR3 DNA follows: TGTGCCAGCAGCCGCGGAGGGACAGCCCCTAACGAGCAGTACTTC.

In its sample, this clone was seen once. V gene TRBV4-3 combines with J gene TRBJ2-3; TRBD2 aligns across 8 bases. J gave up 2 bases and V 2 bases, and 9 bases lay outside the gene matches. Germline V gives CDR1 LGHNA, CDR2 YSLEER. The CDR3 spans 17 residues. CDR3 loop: CASSQRGTGGPTDTQYF. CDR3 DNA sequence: TGCGCCAGCAGCCAAAGGGGGACGGGAGGGCCCACAGATACGCAGTATTTT.

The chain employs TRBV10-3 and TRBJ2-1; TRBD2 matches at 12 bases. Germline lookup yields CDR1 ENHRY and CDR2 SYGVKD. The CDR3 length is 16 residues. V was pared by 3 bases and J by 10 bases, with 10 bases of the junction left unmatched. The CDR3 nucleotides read TGTGCCATCAGTGAATTCATGACTAGCGGGAGTGGGGAGCAGTTCTTC. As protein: CAISEFMTSGSGEQFF.